The 18 T cell receptor beta chains below were found in one sample sequenced in a study of prognosis after radiotherapy for stage I lung cancer. TCR beta CDR3 was amplified from genomic DNA by two-round multiplex PCR. Each TRBV and TRBJ gene had its own primer in the first PCR round. Each CDR3 protein gets one entry after TCRdb re-called the multiplex PCR reads with MiXCR. The sample contains 9,500 to 14,000 distinct CDR3 sequences, 35% of which appear only once. The starting material was PBMCs, obtained before or after stereotactic body radiation therapy (not recorded which). Receptors originate from a donor over 45 with non-small cell lung cancer.

This clonotype occurred many times. The chain uses TRBV12-3 or TRBV12-4 and TRBJ1-2; D is uncertain. The CDR3 is 16 amino acids. V was clipped by 5 bases and J by 2 bases, with 18 bases between them. The chain's CDR3 is CASSPPPRRENYGYTF. The CDR3 DNA reads as TGTGCCAGCAGTCCTCCCCCAAGGAGGGAAAACTATGGCTACACCTTC.

This rearrangement joins TRBV9 to TRBJ2-1; D is ambiguous. The CDR3 totals 13 residues. The germline gives CDR1 SGDLS, CDR2 YYNGEE. Trimming stripped 4 bases from V and 9 bases from J, with 14 bases between. Here the CDR3 DNA reads TGTGCCAGCAGCCCCAAGAATCTCGGTGAGCAGTTCTTC. Amino acids: CASSPKNLGEQFF.

The chain is built from TRBV4-1 and TRBJ1-2; 7 bases map to TRBD1. The length of the CDR3 is 14 residues. Germline V gene lookup returns CDR1 MGHRA and CDR2 YSYEKL. Trimming removed 5 bases from V and 8 bases from J; junction bases left unmatched: 11. The CDR3: CASSKVMTGSGYTF. CDR3 nucleotide sequence: TGCGCCAGCAGCAAAGTGATGACAGGGAGCGGCTACACCTTC.

Sample share makes this clonotype medium-sized. This chain links TRBV6-5 with TRBJ1-2; 9 bases match TRBD1. The CDR3 runs to 15 residues. Germline CDR1 MNHEY, CDR2 SVGAGI. V shed 0 bases and J 5 bases; nucleotides not matched to a gene: 4. CDR3 amino acids: CASSYSGQGWYGYTF. DNA for the CDR3: TGTGCCAGCAGTTACTCGGGACAGGGATGGTATGGCTACACCTTC.

The CDR3 region has the DNA TGCAGTGCTATCCCCACTCAGTTCTACGAGCAGTACTTC. Protein product: CSAIPTQFYEQYF. The chain links TRBV20-1 to TRBJ2-7; D is undetermined. CDR3 length: 13 amino acids. Germline-derived CDR1 and CDR2 are DFQATT and SNEGSKA (reference sequence). The germline V and J ends were trimmed by 4 bases and 3 bases, with 13 bases remaining between them.

Concerning this clonotype: Its ends do not fully match the called genes, so a read error is possible. This chain joins TRBV7-2 and TRBJ2-1, with TRBD2 identical over 9 bases. The length of the CDR3 is 15 residues. Germline lookup yields CDR1 SGHTA and CDR2 FQGNSA. The CDR3 coding sequence is TGTGCCAGCAGGCTAATAGCGGGGGCCTACAATGGGCAGTTCTTC. Its protein product is CASRLIAGAYNGQFF.

This clonotype showed up just once. A much larger clone lies one base from this, so it may be a read error. The chain is built from TRBV9 and TRBJ1-1; 7 bases line up with TRBD1. The CDR3 length is 17 residues. Germline lookup yields CDR1 SGDLS and CDR2 YYNGEE. V shed 0 bases and J 0 bases; nucleotides not matched to a gene: 8. The CDR3 spells CASSVDDTGEMNTEAFF. The CDR3 region has the DNA TGTGCCAGCAGCGTAGATGATACAGGGGAAATGAACACTGAAGCTTTCTTT.

This clonotype was observed at least ten times. V usage is TRBV24-1 and J usage is TRBJ2-1; maybe TRBD1 (6 bases). There are 13 residues in the CDR3. The V end was cut by 7 bases, the J end by 8 bases, with 14 bases between. Germline lookup yields CDR1 KGHDR and CDR2 SFDVKD. CDR3 region: CATREQGSDEQFF. In nucleotides, the CDR3 is TGTGCCACCAGAGAACAGGGAAGCGATGAGCAGTTCTTC.

This sequence joins TRBV29-1 and TRBJ2-1, with D tentatively TRBD2 (6 bases). The V end lost 6 bases, the J end lost 3 bases, and 9 bases lay between the germline ends. CDR3 length: 12 residues. Looked up from germline, CDR1 is SQVTM and CDR2 is ANQGSEA. CDR3 in DNA: TGCAGCGTCGCTAGCGACTACAATGAGCAGTTCTTC. It is translated as CSVASDYNEQFF.

This clonotype has ten or more counts. The chain combines TRBV3-1 with TRBJ2-3, with 8 bases fitting TRBD1. With V trimmed by 3 bases and J by 3 bases, 14 bases remained unmatched. CDR3 length equals 18 residues. Germline V gene data show CDR1 as LGHDT and CDR2 as YNNKEL (reference sequence). The CDR3 loop reads CASSHLLMTGARTDTQYF. CDR3 bases: TGTGCCAGCAGCCATCTCCTCATGACAGGGGCCAGGACAGATACGCAGTATTTT.

On this clonotype itself: An end of the junction does not agree with germline; a read error may underlie this. The chain carries TRBV5-1 and TRBJ2-1, with TRBD2 as a possible D gene (5 bases). Germline CDR1 reads SGHRS; CDR2 reads YFSETQ. This CDR3 is 13 amino acids long. CDR3 protein: CASSFSDYNEQLF. CDR3 DNA: TGCGCCAGCAGCTTTTCCGACTACAATGAGCAGCTATTC.

This clonotype turned up a few times. The chain carries TRBV27 and TRBJ1-6; TRBD1 might be the D (6 bases). With 2 bases removed from V and 9 bases from J, the gap between germline ends came to 8 bases. CDR3 size: 13 residues. Germline V gene data show CDR1 as MNHEY and CDR2 as SMNVEV (reference sequence). CDR3 protein: CASSLKQGSPLHF. CDR3 nucleotide sequence: TGTGCCAGCAGTTTAAAACAGGGTTCACCCCTCCACTTT.

Relative to its sample, this clonotype is medium-sized. This chain links TRBV6-4 with TRBJ2-7; D not resolved. CDR3 size: 16 residues. Germline V gives CDR1 MRHNA, CDR2 SNTAGT. With 4 bases removed from V and 0 bases from J, the gap between germline ends came to 16 bases. This CDR3 is CASSGPTVGSSYEQYV. CDR3 in DNA: TGTGCCAGCAGTGGACCGACTGTCGGAAGCTCCTACGAGCAGTACGTC.

This clonotype has a count of ten or more. V and J are TRBV6-5 and TRBJ2-4, with TRBD1 matching over 7 bases. The length of the CDR3 is 15 residues. V was pared by 1 base and J by 7 bases, with 7 bases of the junction left unmatched. Germline CDR1 reads MNHEY; CDR2 reads SVGAGI. CDR3 DNA sequence: TGTGCCAGCAGTTACTTCGCACAGGGGTTTAACATTCAGTACTTC. It codes for CASSYFAQGFNIQYF.

A word on this clonotype: A read error likely explains this, since a far larger clone differs by one base. This chain connects TRBV27 to TRBJ2-1; D remains unclear. Trimming removed 6 bases at V and 1 base at J, with 7 bases between. Germline V gene lookup returns CDR1 MNHEY and CDR2 SMNVEV (reference sequence). The CDR3 length is 13 residues. The CDR3 protein is CASSMGSYNEQFF. The CDR3 region has the DNA TGTGCCAGCAGCATGGGTTCCTACAATGAGCAGTTCTTC.

The chain links TRBV7-2 to TRBJ2-7; D gene ambiguous. CDR3 length: 12 residues. Per the germline V gene, CDR1 is SGHTA and CDR2 is FQGNSA. The V end was cut by 2 bases, the J end by 5 bases, with 7 bases between. CDR3 DNA: TGTGCCAGCAGCTTAAACTACAACGAGCAGTACTTC. Protein: CASSLNYNEQYF.

The chain uses TRBV27 and TRBJ1-3, with D maybe TRBD1 (6 bases). The CDR3 is 15 amino acids. With 5 bases removed from V and 2 bases from J, the gap between germline ends came to 13 bases. Germline lookup yields CDR1 MNHEY and CDR2 SMNVEV (reference sequence). Written as DNA, the CDR3 is TGTGCCAGCAGTGCAATAAGGGGGACTGGAAACACCATATATTTT. Its translation is CASSAIRGTGNTIYF.

CDR3 amino acids: CASSILRGDIAVGYEQYF. In DNA, the CDR3 is TGTGCCAGCAGCATTTTGCGAGGAGACATAGCGGTAGGATACGAGCAGTACTTC. The chain employs TRBV7-9 and TRBJ2-7; maybe TRBD2 (6 bases). The germline V and J ends were trimmed by 5 bases and 4 bases, with 27 bases remaining between them. Germline CDR1 SEHNR, CDR2 FQNEAQ (reference sequence). This CDR3 has 18 amino acids.